The clone carrying this T cell receptor (beta chain) is deemed large (0.1 to 1%) by its frequency. TCR beta was sequenced from UMI-tagged 5' RACE libraries. TCRdb reprocessed the 5' RACE reads and stores each CDR3 protein as one record, lacking DNA. Reported are thousands of distinct CDR3 sequences; the ten largest clones contain 21%. This sample is part of a study of human CD8 memory T cell subsets. Germline lookup yields CDR1 LNHDA and CDR2 SQIVND (reference sequence). The CDR3 consists of 14 residues. CD8+ T cells were isolated by negative magnetic selection. Sequencing input: CD8+ T cells from PBMCs. The chain couples TRBV19 to TRBJ1-1; as DNA is missing, the TRBD1 call by TCRdb cannot be tested. This receptor was taken from a human donor in good health. CDR3 in amino acids: CASSWDRVNTEAFF.